The entry below gives a single T cell receptor beta chain sequence along with its context. This entry is derived from a study of blood T cell repertoires in COVID-19. Study-wide background: Samples came from the United States, Italy and Spain, spanning acute and convalescent COVID-19. PBMCs, B-cell-depleted T cells, or T cells were the source of the cDNA or gDNA that made up the material.

In the study's own analysis: Estimation of nucleated cell counts was performed using reference gene primer amplification. Some clones are missing from TCRdb's copy, which holds only in-frame ones; the method was immunoSEQ multiplex PCR. V and J calls and clone size are as listed in that table; D and trimming were resolved from the DNA. Found here are 110,000 or so clones, approximately 80% of them singletons; the top ten hold 8.1%. The sequenced sample consisted of peripheral blood. The TCR comes from a woman aged 40 to 50 with acute or convalescent COVID-19.

The CDR3 sequence: CASSLGRAGNTIYF. CDR3 nucleotide sequence: TGTGCCAGCAGCTTGGGCAGGGCCGGAAACACCATATATTTT. The V and J genes are TRBV11-2 and TRBJ1-3; possibly TRBD1 for D (5 bases). The CDR3 runs 14 residues. Between the trimmed V and J ends, which lost 3 bases and 4 bases, there was a span of 10 bases. Germline V gene lookup returns CDR1 SGHAT and CDR2 FQNNGV.